Listed here are 31 T cell receptor beta chains from one sample, sequenced in a study of OX40 agonist ivuxolimab in advanced cancers. TCRdb keeps only in-frame clones here, not all; method: immunoSEQ multiplex PCR. The sample contains some 60,000 clones, roughly 85% of which appear only once. The sequencing used CD4+ or CD8+ T cells sorted from blood, collected in a trial of the OX40 agonist ivuxolimab. Receptors were obtained from an adult with an advanced solid tumor such as melanoma, head and neck, liver or kidney cancer.

The genes are TRBV27 and TRBJ2-2; 14 positions match TRBD2. The CDR3 is 20 residues long. Losses at the gene ends were 3 bases for V and 4 bases for J; bases not matched to a gene: 13. Germline V gene data show CDR1 as MNHEY and CDR2 as SMNVEV (reference sequence). CDR3 in amino acids: CASSFRLPGLAGESTGELFF. DNA for the CDR3: TGTGCCAGCAGTTTCCGCCTGCCGGGACTAGCGGGAGAATCCACCGGGGAGCTGTTTTTT.

The V and J genes are TRBV6-5 and TRBJ2-1, with 7 bases matching TRBD1. This CDR3 has 15 amino acids. Germline V CDR1 and CDR2: MNHEY, SVGAGI. The V and J ends lost 1 base and 4 bases, in that order; junction bases with no gene match: 4. The CDR3 spells CASSYLGQIYNEQFF. CDR3 DNA: TGTGCCAGCAGTTACTTGGGACAGATATACAATGAGCAGTTCTTC.

The chain uses TRBV5-4 and TRBJ2-3; no reliable D call. Trimming took off 1 base at V and 4 bases at J, with 10 bases between the two ends. Germline V gene lookup returns CDR1 SGHNT and CDR2 YYREEE (reference sequence). CDR3 length: 14 residues. CDR3 loop: CASSLSSAADTQYF. In DNA, the CDR3 is TGTGCCAGCAGCTTGTCCTCTGCGGCAGATACGCAGTATTTT. Full variable domain (remainder filled in from reference TRBV5-4 and TRBJ2-3): ETGVTQSPTHLIKTRGQQVTLRCSSQSGHNTVSWYQQALGQGPQFIFQYYREEENGRGNFPPRFSGLQFPNYSSELNVNALELDDSALYLCASSLSSAADTQYFGPGTRLTVL.

The rearrangement joins TRBV5-5 to TRBJ2-7; possibly TRBD1 for D (6 bases). Trimming removed 1 base from V and 1 base from J, with 18 bases in between. Germline V lookup: CDR1 SGHKS, CDR2 YYEKEE (reference sequence). The CDR3 extends over 17 amino acids. The CDR3 DNA follows: TGTGCCAGCAGCTTGTCCAGAATCGACAGGACTTCCTACGAGCAGTACTTC. It codes for CASSLSRIDRTSYEQYF.

The chain combines TRBV5-1 with TRBJ2-7; the D gene is possibly TRBD1 (5 bases). Germline V gives CDR1 SGHRS, CDR2 YFSETQ. The CDR3 sequence is 13 residues long. The V and J ends lost 2 bases and 6 bases respectively, with 12 bases between them. CDR3 amino acids: CASSLSQGREQYF. CDR3 coding DNA: TGCGCCAGCAGCTTAAGTCAGGGTCGCGAGCAGTACTTC.

The chain has TRBV29-1 and TRBJ1-5, with 7 bases lining up with TRBD1. Trimming at V came to 4 bases and at J to 5 bases, leaving 5 bases not matched to a gene. The V gene's germline CDR1 is SQVTM and CDR2 ANQGSEA. This CDR3 spans 13 amino acids. The CDR3 coding sequence is TGCAGCGTTGGATCGCAGGGGGATCAGCCCCAGCATTTT. Amino acid sequence: CSVGSQGDQPQHF. Filled out from reference TRBV29-1 and TRBJ1-5, the complete variable domain reads SAVISQKPSRDICQRGTSLTIQCQVDSQVTMMFWYRQQPGQSLTLIATANQGSEATYESGFVIDKFPISRPNLTFSTLTVSNMSPEDSSIYLCSVGSQGDQPQHFGDGTRLSIL.

The J gene is TRBJ2-4, the V gene TRBV14; 8 nucleotides agree with TRBD2. Germline CDR1 is SGHDN and CDR2 is FVKESK. V dropped 4 bases and J dropped 9; count of bases not matched to a gene: 11. This CDR3 contains 15 residues. The CDR3 DNA sequence: TGTGCCAGCAGCCCCCGAGCGGGGGAGTCGGCCATTCAGTACTTC. Amino acids: CASSPRAGESAIQYF. Supplemented by reference TRBV14 and TRBJ2-4, the full variable domain reads EAGVTQFPSHSVIEKGQTVTLRCDPISGHDNLYWYRRVMGKEIKFLLHFVKESKQDESGMPNNRFLAERTGGTYSTLKVQPAELEDSGVYFCASSPRAGESAIQYFGAGTRLSVL.

The chain employs TRBV9 and TRBJ2-2; weak D call: TRBD2 (6 bases). V dropped 3 bases and J dropped 0 bases, with 15 bases sitting between them. CDR3 size: 17 residues. CDR1 SGDLS and CDR2 YYNGEE come from the germline V gene. CDR3: CASSAPRGEANTGELFF. The CDR3 DNA reads as TGTGCCAGCAGCGCCCCCCGCGGGGAGGCGAACACCGGGGAGCTGTTTTTT.

The chain recombines TRBV6-5 with TRBJ1-2, with D unresolved. With 6 bases removed from V and 0 bases from J, the gap between germline ends came to 8 bases. There are 13 residues in the CDR3. Germline CDR1 reads MNHEY; CDR2 reads SVGAGI. Here the CDR3 DNA reads TGTGCCAGCAGCTTCGCGGCTAACTATGGCTACACCTTC. It yields the protein CASSFAANYGYTF.

The rearrangement links TRBV6-6 to TRBJ2-7, with D tentatively TRBD1 (6 bases). Trimming shortened V by 5 bases and J by 8 bases, and 16 bases separated the two germline ends. CDR3 length equals 13 residues. Germline V gene sequence: CDR1 MNHNY, CDR2 SVGAGI (reference sequence). CDR3 sequence (DNA): TGTGCCAGCAGTACAGCCAACAGGGCACAGCAGTACTTC. This translates into CASSTANRAQQYF.

The V gene is TRBV19, the J gene TRBJ2-7, with D possibly TRBD1 on 5 matching bases. The CDR3 is made up of 15 amino acids. Germline V gene sequence: CDR1 LNHDA, CDR2 SQIVND (reference sequence). V was shortened by 0 bases and J by 3 bases, with 12 bases between the two germline ends. DNA of the CDR3: TGTGCCAGTAGTATAGATGGGGCTGCGAGCTACGAGCAGTACTTC. Translation: CASSIDGAASYEQYF.

The genes are TRBV9 and TRBJ1-2; no clear D. This CDR3 has 14 amino acids. Germline CDR1 reads SGDLS; CDR2 reads YYNGEE. V was shortened by 2 bases and J by 2 bases, with 10 bases between the two germline ends. The DNA for the CDR3 is TGTGCCAGCAGCGTCGGAGGCCAAAACTATGGCTACACCTTC. Translation gives CASSVGGQNYGYTF.

The chain recombines TRBV11-2 with TRBJ2-1; TRBD1 matches 7 bases. Trimming removed 5 bases from V and 7 bases from J; junction bases left unmatched: 11. Germline CDR1 SGHAT, CDR2 FQNNGV. The CDR3 consists of 15 residues. The CDR3 loop reads CASSITGASSNEQFF. The CDR3, as DNA: TGTGCCAGCAGCATCACAGGGGCTTCATCGAATGAGCAGTTCTTC.

This clone was recorded a few times. This chain connects TRBV20-1 to TRBJ1-1; possibly TRBD1 for D (5 bases). The V gene lost 3 bases and the J gene lost 7 bases, with 9 bases spanning the gap. Germline-derived CDR1 and CDR2 are DFQATT and SNEGSKA (reference sequence). The CDR3 has 11 amino acids. DNA for the CDR3: TGCAGTGCTAGCAGGGCCGATGAAGCTTTCTTT. Translating it yields CSASRADEAFF.

The chain employs TRBV6-1 and TRBJ2-3; D is possibly TRBD2 (6 bases). V lost 2 bases to trimming and J lost 0 bases, with 9 bases between them. The germline V gene has CDR1 MNHNS and CDR2 SASEGT. CDR3 length: 15 residues. CDR3 sequence (DNA): TGTGCCAGCAGTGAACGGCGGGGTAGCACAGATACGCAGTATTTT. It translates to CASSERRGSTDTQYF.

The CDR3 DNA sequence: TGTGCCAGCAGCTTGGGGGGTAGCGGGAGGCCCGAGCAGTACTTC. This encodes CASSLGGSGRPEQYF. The chain couples TRBV7-9 to TRBJ2-5, with 10 bases aligning to TRBD2. The end of the DNA is better explained by TRBJ2-7, so the J call may be wrong. Germline CDR1 reads SEHNR; CDR2 reads FQNEAQ (reference sequence). The CDR3 totals 15 residues.

The gene calls are TRBV7-9 and TRBJ1-1; the D gene is possibly TRBD1 (6 bases). Trimming left V 5 bases short and J 3 bases short, with 25 bases between. This CDR3 is built from 18 residues. CDR1 and CDR2 (germline): SEHNR, FQNEAQ (reference sequence). Here the CDR3 DNA reads TGTGCCAGCAGCCCTTTTGTGCAGGGGCACGTAGGGGACACTGAAGCTTTCTTT. It is translated as CASSPFVQGHVGDTEAFF. The whole variable domain, remainder taken from reference TRBV7-9 and TRBJ1-1, is DTGVSQNPRHKITKRGQNVTFRCDPISEHNRLYWYRQTLGQGPEFLTYFQNEAQLEKSRLLSDRFSAERPKGSFSTLEIQRTEQGDSAMYLCASSPFVQGHVGDTEAFFGQGTRLTVV.

This clone was detected a few times. The gene calls are TRBV9 and TRBJ1-2, with no clear D. V was trimmed by 6 bases and J by 7 bases, leaving 19 bases between them. CDR3 length: 14 residues. From germline, CDR1 is SGDLS and CDR2 YYNGEE. The CDR3 spells CASTYSLGSAGYTF. CDR3 bases: TGTGCCAGCACCTATAGCTTGGGCTCGGCTGGCTACACCTTC. The full variable domain, in which reference TRBV9 and TRBJ1-2 provide the parts outside the CDR3, is DSGVTQTPKHLITATGQRVTLRCSPRSGDLSVYWYQQSLDQGLQFLIQYYNGEERAKGNILERFSAQQFPDLHSELNLSSLELGDSALYFCASTYSLGSAGYTFGSGTRLTVV.

This clone is a singleton in its sample. The CDR3 is CASSYDRSPYEQYF. The DNA for the CDR3 is TGTGCCAGCTCATACGACAGGAGTCCCTACGAGCAGTACTTC. The chain employs TRBV18 and TRBJ2-7; weak D call: TRBD1 (6 bases). This CDR3 has 14 residues. CDR1 is KGHSH, CDR2 LQKENI, per germline. With 5 bases removed from V and 2 bases from J, the gap between germline ends came to 13 bases.

In nucleotides, the CDR3 is TGTGCCAGCGCCCGACCGGGACTCAAGACCTACGAGCAGTACTTC. It is translated as CASARPGLKTYEQYF. V is TRBV6-5 and J is TRBJ2-7, with a possible D match to TRBD2 (6 bases). The CDR3 has 15 amino acids. V lost 8 bases to trimming and J lost 2 bases, with 19 bases between them. Germline CDR1 MNHEY, CDR2 SVGAGI.

The chain employs TRBV6-1 and TRBJ2-2; 10 positions match TRBD1. The J segment lost 1 base and the V segment lost 4 bases, leaving 15 bases of the junction unmatched. CDR1 MNHNS and CDR2 SASEGT come from the germline V gene. CDR3 length: 20 amino acids. DNA for the CDR3: TGTGCCAGCAGTGGACGACAGGGGGCGGCCTTCTCAGGGAACACCGGGGAGCTGTTTTTT. This sequence encodes CASSGRQGAAFSGNTGELFF.

The CDR3 coding sequence is TGTGCCAGCAGCTTAGCCCAGGGGAACGAAGAGACCCAGTACTTC. Amino acids: CASSLAQGNEETQYF. The rearrangement joins TRBV7-8 to TRBJ2-5; weak D call: TRBD1 (6 bases). Trimming stripped 0 bases from V and 3 bases from J, with 11 bases between. The CDR3 runs 15 residues. The germline V gene encodes CDR1 SGHVS and CDR2 FQNEAQ. Looking up the rest from reference TRBV7-8 and TRBJ2-5 gives the full variable domain: GAGVSQSPRYKVAKRGQDVALRCDPISGHVSLFWYQQALGQGPEFLTYFQNEAQLDKSGLPSDRFFAERPEGSVSTLKIQRTQQEDSAVYLCASSLAQGNEETQYFGPGTRLLVL.

This CDR3 reads CASSDSTGPVAQYF. The CDR3 nucleotides read TGCGCCAGCAGTGATTCGACAGGTCCGGTGGCCCAGTACTTC. The chain links TRBV10-1 to TRBJ2-5, with D possibly matching TRBD1 (6 bases). The V end lost 3 bases, the J end lost 9 bases, and 17 bases lay between the germline ends. The CDR3 is made up of 14 amino acids. Per the germline V gene, CDR1 is WNHNN and CDR2 is SYGVQD (reference sequence).

This clone was counted only a few times. The V gene is TRBV6-1, the J gene TRBJ2-1; the D gene could be TRBD1 or TRBD2 (5 bases each). This CDR3 comprises 14 residues. Germline V CDR1 and CDR2: MNHNS, SASEGT. Deletions cut 7 bases from V and 0 bases from J, with 10 bases between. The CDR3 bases are TGTGCCAGCATCGAGGGACCCTCCTACAATGAGCAGTTCTTC. This codes for CASIEGPSYNEQFF.

The chain has TRBV6-5 and TRBJ2-7, with D possibly matching TRBD1 (6 bases). Germline loops: CDR1 MNHEY, CDR2 SVGAGI. V lost 1 base to trimming and J lost 2 bases, with 9 bases between them. This CDR3 region has 14 residues. CDR3 coding DNA: TGTGCCAGCAGTTACTACGGACAGACCTACGAGCAGTACTTC. It translates to CASSYYGQTYEQYF.

The V call is TRBV12-5, the J call TRBJ2-1; D is possibly TRBD1 or TRBD2 (5 bases each). V shed 1 base and J shed 0 bases, with 10 bases lying between them. CDR1 is LGHNT, CDR2 FRNRAP, per germline. There are 16 residues in the CDR3. CDR3 residues: CASGLGGDASYNEQFF. The CDR3 coding sequence is TGTGCTAGTGGTTTGGGAGGGGATGCCTCCTACAATGAGCAGTTCTTC.

This clone is a singleton in its sample. This chain uses TRBV7-9 with TRBJ2-7; a weak D match, TRBD1 (5 bases). The V and J ends lost 1 base and 3 bases respectively, with 16 bases between them. Per the germline V gene, CDR1 is SEHNR and CDR2 is FQNEAQ (reference sequence). The CDR3 is 16 residues long. CDR3 loop: CASSLDDIKGYYEQYF. CDR3 sequence (DNA): TGTGCCAGCAGCTTAGACGACATAAAGGGGTACTACGAGCAGTACTTC.

This chain connects TRBV7-3 to TRBJ2-5; 9 bases are a match to TRBD2. The V segment lost 5 bases and the J segment 4 bases; nucleotides outside the gene matches: 8. There are 15 residues in the CDR3. Germline V gene sequence: CDR1 SGHTA, CDR2 FQGTGA. The CDR3, as DNA: TGTGCCAGCAGCCCTTTGGCGGGGGGGTCAGAGACCCAGTACTTC. Amino acid sequence: CASSPLAGGSETQYF.

This chain connects TRBV18 to TRBJ2-7; D may be TRBD1 (6 bases). Per the germline V gene, CDR1 is KGHSH and CDR2 is LQKENI. This CDR3 region has 15 residues. V dropped 4 bases and J dropped 2 bases, with 15 bases sitting between them. In DNA form, the CDR3 reads TGTGCCAGCTCACGACTCGGGACAAATGCCTACGAGCAGTACTTC. Translating it yields CASSRLGTNAYEQYF.

The CDR3 coding sequence is TGTGCCAGTAGCCCCCGGGCCCATAGCAATCAGCCCCAGCATTTT. This encodes CASSPRAHSNQPQHF. This rearrangement joins TRBV19 to TRBJ1-5; D remains ambiguous. Germline CDR1 and CDR2: LNHDA and SQIVND (reference sequence). V lost 6 bases, J lost 0 bases, and 12 bases lay in between. The CDR3 runs 15 residues.

The rearrangement uses TRBV27 and TRBJ1-1, with 7 bases identical to TRBD1. Per germline, CDR1 MNHEY and CDR2 SMNVEV (reference sequence). Trimming cost V 8 bases and J 2 bases; bases outside gene matches: 5. CDR3 length: 13 amino acids. This CDR3 is CASGQGGNTEAFF. CDR3 DNA sequence: TGTGCCAGCGGGCAGGGGGGCAACACTGAAGCTTTCTTT.